This T cell receptor beta chain was captured in a study of blood T cells in healthy people across ages. Together with a sample-barcoded 5' primer, a J-beta primer mix was included in a second PCR lasting roughly 6 to 12 cycles. MiXCR, run by TCRdb on the 5' RACE reads, gives a single entry per CDR3 protein. The sample yields approximately 1.5 million distinct CDR3 sequences, around 35% seen once. This clonotype was seen more than once but under ten times. Germline values: CDR1 SGHTA, CDR2 FQGNSA. The CDR3 extends over 12 amino acids. The V gene lost 8 bases and the J gene lost 9 bases, with 14 bases spanning the gap.

The rearrangement joins TRBV7-2 to TRBJ2-4; D is perhaps TRBD2 (6 bases). The source is a woman aged 25 to 39 in good health. The sample taken for sequencing was blood. The CDR3 sequence is CASSPGEAIQYF. DNA of the CDR3: TGTGCCAGCTCCCCCGGGGAGGCCATTCAGTACTTC.